This T cell receptor (beta chain) was captured by sequencing in a study of CD8 T cells in Susac syndrome. Study-wide findings and caveats: The study conceded that its TCR sequencing and HLA analysis involved relatively few individuals.

Reverse transcription of about 0.5 to 1 ug RNA used random hexamers. MiXCR, applied by TCRdb to the immunoSEQ multiplex PCR reads, yields one record per CDR3 protein. The sample shows 400,000 or so distinct CDR3 sequences, 85% to 90% of them seen only once. About this clonotype: The antigen is undetermined.

TEMRA cells were FACS-enriched, unlike CD8+ and CD4+ T cells, which were negatively isolated. The sequenced sample was CD8+ T cells from PBMCs. The sequence derives from a human donor with multiple sclerosis.

The CDR3 DNA follows: TGTGCCAGCAGTGTGTACGGAGAAGACACTGAAGCTTTCTTT. Protein product: CASSVYGEDTEAFF. This chain connects TRBV6-4 to TRBJ1-1; D not certain. Trimming removed 4 bases from V and 3 bases from J, with 12 bases in between. In germline, CDR1 is MRHNA, CDR2 SNTAGT. This CDR3 spans 14 amino acids.